This is a list of T cell receptor beta chains from one sample in a study of T cell responses to AZD1222 COVID-19 vaccine. Assay: immunoSEQ multiplex PCR; the TCRdb copy retains only in-frame clones and omits some. The sample includes 90,000 to 130,000 clones, roughly 92% of them seen just once. The sample consisted of peripheral blood, taken 28 days after the second AZD1222 dose. The receptors originated from an adult who received the AZD1222 COVID-19 vaccine. CDR3s include the opening cysteine and the closing phenylalanine or tryptophan. D genes are given only for firm matches. Clone size is shown for a subset of rows, as once, few, many or a class of expanded clone.

clone_size,v_call,j_call,d_call,cdr3_nt,cdr3_aa
NA,TRBV6-5,TRBJ2-5,TRBD2,TGTGCCAGCAGTTACGGCGGACTAGCGGGACAAGAGACCCAGTACTTC,CASSYGGLAGQETQYF
once,TRBV6-2/TRBV6-3,TRBJ1-1,NA,TGTGCCAGCAGTTACCCCGACGCCCAGGGGGCTTTCTTT,CASSYPDAQGAFF
NA,TRBV23-1,TRBJ1-5,NA,TGCGCCATCGATGGTCAGCCCCAGCATTTT,CAIDGQPQHF
NA,TRBV9,TRBJ1-1,NA,TGTGCCAGCAGCGTAGCCGACAGCTACACTGAAGCTTTCTTT,CASSVADSYTEAFF
NA,TRBV28,TRBJ2-7,NA,TGTGCCAGCAGTTTATTCCGGACAACCTACGAGCAGTACTTC,CASSLFRTTYEQYF
NA,TRBV6-5,TRBJ1-3,NA,TGTGCCAGCAGTTACTCGATAGGGGCTGGAAACACCATATATTTT,CASSYSIGAGNTIYF
NA,TRBV5-4,TRBJ2-7,TRBD1,TGTGCCAGCAGCTTGAGGGACAGGGGGAACTACGAGCAGTACTTC,CASSLRDRGNYEQYF
NA,TRBV12-3/TRBV12-4,TRBJ2-7,TRBD1,TGTGCCAGCAGTTCGGGACAGGGCTACGAGCAGTACTTC,CASSSGQGYEQYF
NA,TRBV9,TRBJ2-3,TRBD2,TGTGCCAGCGCCTTGGCGGGGGGCATCTCAGATACGCAGTATTTT,CASALAGGISDTQYF
NA,TRBV11-2,TRBJ2-3,TRBD1,TGTGCCAGCAGCTTAGACAGGGGGCGCGTGATAAATACGCAGTATTTT,CASSLDRGRVINTQYF
NA,TRBV4-3,TRBJ2-1,NA,TGCGCCAGCAGCCAAGACAGGGGTTCCTACAATGAGCAGTTCTTC,CASSQDRGSYNEQFF
NA,TRBV3-1/TRBV3-2,TRBJ1-1,NA,TGTGCCAGCAGCGAACGGTCAGAAGCTTTCTTT,CASSERSEAFF
NA,TRBV4-3,TRBJ1-2,TRBD1,TGCGCCAGCAGCCAAGGACAGGGAGGTGGCTACACCTTC,CASSQGQGGGYTF
NA,TRBV19,TRBJ1-1,NA,TGTGCCAGTAGTATGGACATGTACGCGAACACTGAAGCTTTCTTT,CASSMDMYANTEAFF
NA,TRBV6-1,TRBJ1-2,NA,TGTGCCAGCAGTGTCAATCGTGTGCGGGGGCGGGGGGGCTACACCTTC,CASSVNRVRGRGGYTF
NA,TRBV5-4,TRBJ1-2,NA,TGTGCCAGCAGCGCCTCGGGGTTAATTGACTATGGCTACACCTTC,CASSASGLIDYGYTF
NA,TRBV7-3,TRBJ1-1,NA,TGTGCCAGCAGCTTAACGGGTCAGAACACTGAAGCTTTCTTT,CASSLTGQNTEAFF
NA,TRBV9,TRBJ1-2,NA,TGTGCCAGCAGCGTAGGGTTAGGGGTTGAATATGGCTACACCTTC,CASSVGLGVEYGYTF
NA,TRBV29-1,TRBJ2-7,TRBD1,TGCAGCGCCGGACAGGGGACCTCCTACGAGCAGTACTTC,CSAGQGTSYEQYF
NA,TRBV7-2,TRBJ2-3,NA,TGTGCCAGCAGCTTATCAGGCGGTCGACCAGATACGCAGTATTTT,CASSLSGGRPDTQYF
NA,TRBV7-9,TRBJ1-3,NA,TGTGCCAGCAGTCCCACAGGAAACACCATATATTTT,CASSPTGNTIYF
NA,TRBV10-2,TRBJ1-2,TRBD1,TGCGCCAGCCTCCGGGACAGGGGCGACTATGGCTACACCTTC,CASLRDRGDYGYTF
once,TRBV2,TRBJ1-2,TRBD1,TGTGCCAGCAGTGAAGCGCGGACAGGCTACTATGGCTACACCTTC,CASSEARTGYYGYTF
once,TRBV9,TRBJ2-7,NA,TGTGCCAGCAGCGCGGGGACGGTTGGCTCCTACGAGCAGTACTTC,CASSAGTVGSYEQYF
NA,TRBV6-1,TRBJ2-7,NA,TGTGCCAGCAGTGAAGCCACAGCCAACTCCTACGAGCAGTACTTC,CASSEATANSYEQYF
NA,TRBV5-4,TRBJ2-2,TRBD1,TGTGCCAGCAGCTTTACAGGGGGCGGGGAGCTGTTTTTT,CASSFTGGGELFF
NA,TRBV12-5,TRBJ2-3,TRBD1,TGTGCTAGTGGTTCGGGACAGGGGGCTGTATCAGATACGCAGTATTTT,CASGSGQGAVSDTQYF
once,TRBV5-1,TRBJ1-3,TRBD1,TGCGCCAGCAGCTGGGGGGACAGGGACTCTGGAAACACCATATATTTT,CASSWGDRDSGNTIYF
NA,TRBV19,TRBJ2-3,NA,TGTGCCAGTAGTGTCACAGATACGCAGTATTTT,CASSVTDTQYF
once,TRBV6-6,TRBJ2-4,NA,TGTGCCAGCAGTTCTCCTAGCAGGGCGGAAAACATTCAGTACTTC,CASSSPSRAENIQYF
few,TRBV13,TRBJ2-2,TRBD1,TGTGCCAGCAGCTTATATCCAGGGGGCGCAGGCGGGGAGCTGTTTTTT,CASSLYPGGAGGELFF
few,TRBV13,TRBJ1-2,NA,TGTGCCAGCAGCTTAGGTCGGGGCTATGGCTACACCTTC,CASSLGRGYGYTF
NA,TRBV11-2,TRBJ2-3,TRBD2,TGTGCCAGCAGCTTAGGGCTAGCGGACACAGATACGCAGTATTTT,CASSLGLADTDTQYF
NA,TRBV5-1,TRBJ1-2,NA,TGCGCCAGCAGCTTCAGCTCCAGGGCCTTCTATGGCTACACCTTC,CASSFSSRAFYGYTF
NA,TRBV2,TRBJ1-1,NA,TGTGCCAGCAGTCGACAGACTTCAGCTGAAGCTTTCTTT,CASSRQTSAEAFF
NA,TRBV6-5,TRBJ1-1,NA,TGTGCCAGCAGTTACTCATCGGGGGCCGGCGAATCTTTCTTT,CASSYSSGAGESFF
NA,TRBV3-1/TRBV3-2,TRBJ1-2,NA,TGTGCCAGCAGCCAAGTATCCACCTCCTATGGCTACACCTTC,CASSQVSTSYGYTF
NA,TRBV7-2,TRBJ1-2,NA,TGTGCCAGCAGCTTCTATCCGTGGCAGCCTAAAGATGGCTACACCTTC,CASSFYPWQPKDGYTF